The T cell receptor beta chain under discussion was sequenced for a study of cytomegalovirus exposure and HLA in healthy donors. Overall study results and limits: V- and J-gene trimming of TCR beta was linked (in a later analysis) to a missense DCLRE1C variant. Associated with HLA alleles at 0.05 false discovery rate in a later analysis were around 17,000 TCR beta sequences. Among TCR beta chains, those listed as cytomegalovirus-associated numbered 164. The authors later found most CMV-associated TCR beta chains appeared HLA-restricted.

There are 14 residues in the CDR3. Germline values: CDR1 SGDLS, CDR2 YYNGEE. V lost 4 bases and J 8 bases, leaving 13 bases between the germline ends. With 60 Vbeta and 13 Jbeta primers, the PCR was carried out. Using immunoSEQ multiplex PCR, the repertoire was profiled, and TCRdb retains in-frame clones only, with some absent. Among around 100,000 clones listed, about 61% were seen once. Comments on this clone: Its specificity is not known.

The chain employs TRBV9 and TRBJ1-6; possible D gene TRBD1, 6 bases. The sequence was collected from a woman in her twenties or thirties in good health and CMV-seronegative. The sequenced sample consisted of PBMCs. The DNA for the CDR3 is TGTGCCAGCAGCCCAGGGGATTGGGATTCACCCCTCCACTTT. It yields the protein CASSPGDWDSPLHF.